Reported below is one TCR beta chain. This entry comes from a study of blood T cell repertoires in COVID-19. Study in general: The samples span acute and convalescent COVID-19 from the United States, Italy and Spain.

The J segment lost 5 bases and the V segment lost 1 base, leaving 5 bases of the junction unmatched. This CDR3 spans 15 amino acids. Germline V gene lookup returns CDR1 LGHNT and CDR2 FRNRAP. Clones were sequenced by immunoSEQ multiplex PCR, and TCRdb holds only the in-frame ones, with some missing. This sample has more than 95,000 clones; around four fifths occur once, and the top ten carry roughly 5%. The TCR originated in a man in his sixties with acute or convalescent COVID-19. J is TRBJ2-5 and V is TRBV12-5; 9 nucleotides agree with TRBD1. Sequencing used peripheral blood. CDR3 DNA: TGTGCTAGTGGTTTGGGGACAGGGGATGGGGAGACCCAGTACTTC. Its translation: CASGLGTGDGETQYF.